The 12 T cell receptor beta chains listed next were all sequenced from one sample in a study of blood T cells in healthy people across ages. The authors ran a second PCR of about 7 to 12 cycles using a sample-barcoded 5' primer and a J-beta primer mix. TCRdb called the 5' RACE reads again in MiXCR, with one record for every CDR3 protein. The sample carries approximately 1,000,000 distinct CDR3 sequences, 35% to 40% recorded once. The specimen was blood. These receptors were collected from a man in his late teens or twenties in good health.

The chain employs TRBV9 and TRBJ2-1; a weak D match, TRBD2 (5 bases). The ends were cut back, 3 bases at V and 3 bases at J, with 7 bases in the middle. This CDR3 has 13 amino acids. The V gene's germline CDR1 is SGDLS and CDR2 YYNGEE. The CDR3 DNA follows: TGTGCCAGCAGCGGAGAGGGCTACAATGAGCAGTTCTTC. It codes for CASSGEGYNEQFF.

The chain employs TRBV6-5 and TRBJ1-2, with no clear D. From germline, CDR1 is MNHEY and CDR2 SVGAGI. The germline V and J ends were trimmed by 4 bases and 0 bases, with 15 bases remaining between them. The CDR3 covers 16 residues. The CDR3 DNA is TGTGCCAGCAGTTCCGGAGGCAGGCAGCCTAACTATGGCTACACCTTC. This sequence encodes CASSSGGRQPNYGYTF.

This rearrangement joins TRBV7-2 to TRBJ1-3; weak D call: TRBD1 (6 bases). This CDR3 is 17 amino acids long. Between the trimmed V and J ends, which lost 1 base and 0 bases, there was a span of 13 bases. Germline loops: CDR1 SGHTA, CDR2 FQGNSA. The CDR3 here is CASSLVRGQISGNTIYF. CDR3 nucleotide sequence: TGTGCCAGCAGCTTAGTCCGCGGACAGATCTCTGGAAACACCATATATTTT.

This clonotype was counted a few times. This chain joins TRBV6-5 and TRBJ2-4; 7 bases fit TRBD1. TRBJ2-5 explains the end of the DNA better; the J call may be wrong. CDR1 and CDR2 from the germline V gene are MNHEY and SVGAGI. The CDR3 is made up of 15 amino acids. The CDR3 coding sequence is TGTGCCAGCGGGATTAACAGGGGTTTCGGTGAGACCCAGTACTTC. This translates into CASGINRGFGETQYF.

This chain joins TRBV20-1 and TRBJ2-3, with unresolved D. This CDR3 region has 12 residues. CDR1 DFQATT and CDR2 SNEGSKA come from the germline V gene (reference sequence). Trimming removed 6 bases at V and 2 bases at J, with 9 bases between. As DNA, the CDR3 is TGCAGTGCCGGACCCGTCACAGATACGCAGTATTTT. Encoded protein: CSAGPVTDTQYF.

The table lists this clonotype with a few counts. The chain joins TRBV20-1 to TRBJ1-1, with D possibly being TRBD1 (5 bases). CDR3 length: 14 residues. Per germline, CDR1 DFQATT and CDR2 SNEGSKA (reference sequence). The V and J ends lost 2 bases and 1 base respectively, with 11 bases between them. The CDR3 loop reads CSARSGGSNTEAFF. The CDR3 nucleotides read TGCAGTGCTAGATCCGGGGGGTCGAACACTGAAGCTTTCTTT.

Only one count was recorded for this clonotype. The CDR3 loop is CASEAQTNTGELFF. The CDR3 DNA reads as TGTGCCAGCGAGGCACAAACGAACACCGGGGAGCTGTTTTTT. The V call is TRBV9, the J call TRBJ2-2; no clear D. V lost 7 bases to trimming and J lost 0 bases, with 10 bases between them. The CDR3 has 14 residues. The V gene's germline CDR1 is SGDLS and CDR2 YYNGEE.

The gene calls are TRBV7-8 and TRBJ2-2; D perhaps matches TRBD2 (6 bases). The CDR3 runs to 18 residues. V lost 2 bases to trimming and J lost 5 bases, with 21 bases between them. Germline CDR1 is SGHVS and CDR2 is FQNEAQ. The chain's CDR3 is CASSLPQGVAERTGELFF. The CDR3 DNA sequence: TGTGCCAGCAGCTTACCTCAAGGGGTAGCGGAGAGAACCGGGGAGCTGTTTTTT. The whole variable domain, filled in from reference TRBV7-8 and TRBJ2-2, reads GAGVSQSPRYKVAKRGQDVALRCDPISGHVSLFWYQQALGQGPEFLTYFQNEAQLDKSGLPSDRFFAERPEGSVSTLKIQRTQQEDSAVYLCASSLPQGVAERTGELFFGEGSRLTVL.

The chain links TRBV6-6 to TRBJ1-3; 9 nucleotides agree with TRBD1. Unmatched junction bases numbered 5, after V lost 7 bases and J lost 4 bases. CDR1 is MNHNY and CDR2 is SVGAGI in the germline V gene (reference sequence). There are 14 residues in the CDR3. The CDR3 region has the DNA TGTGCCAGCAATTCGGGACAGGGAGGAAACACCATATATTTT. It encodes CASNSGQGGNTIYF.

The CDR3 region is CASSPGRVTSNTEAFF. For the CDR3, the DNA is TGTGCCAGCAGCCCCGGAAGGGTGACATCCAACACTGAAGCTTTCTTT. The chain joins TRBV4-2 to TRBJ1-1; no firm D call. V lost 4 bases, J lost 2 bases, and 17 bases lay in between. The CDR3 extends over 16 amino acids. CDR1 is LGHNA and CDR2 is YNFKEQ in the germline V gene.

V gene TRBV29-1 combines with J gene TRBJ1-2; TRBD1 might be the D (5 bases). Germline CDR1 SQVTM, CDR2 ANQGSEA. V was clipped by 1 base and J by 0 bases, with 12 bases between them. There are 15 residues in the CDR3. The CDR3 DNA is TGCAGCGTTGAAGGGGGAGGCAGGGCTAACTATGGCTACACCTTC. This codes for CSVEGGGRANYGYTF.

This clonotype turned up a few times. This chain links TRBV28 with TRBJ1-5; D not certain. Trimming removed 3 bases from V and 4 bases from J, with 13 bases in between. Germline values: CDR1 MDHEN, CDR2 SYDVKM. The CDR3 loop spans 15 amino acids. As DNA, the CDR3 is TGTGCCAGCAGTTTGCCCGGGCCGGGGAATCAGCCCCAGCATTTT. It encodes CASSLPGPGNQPQHF.